This section outlines one T cell receptor beta chain sequence together with its context. This specimen belongs to a study of blood T cell repertoires in COVID-19. Study-wide context: Researchers got acute and convalescent COVID-19 samples from the United States, Italy and Spain. The cDNA or gDNA used as material had been derived from T cells, B-cell-depleted T cells, or PBMCs.

Under the authors' procedure: Scientists estimated how many nucleated cells there were by amplifying reference gene primers. Clones were read by immunoSEQ multiplex PCR, and TCRdb kept only the in-frame ones, dropping some. The V and J calls and clone size are taken from that table; D and trimming were inferred from the DNA. The sample records approximately 300,000 clones, 90% being singletons. The V gene's germline CDR1 is KGHSH and CDR2 LQKENI. This CDR3 comprises 15 residues. V lost 0 bases and J 2 bases, leaving 8 bases between the germline ends. The source of this sequence is a woman under 40 with COVID-19, enrolled during active disease. The V call is TRBV18, the J call TRBJ2-1; D is perhaps TRBD2 (6 bases). The sequenced sample consisted of peripheral blood. The CDR3 sequence: CASSPPGGAYNEQFF. In nucleotides, the CDR3 is TGTGCCAGCTCACCACCGGGGGGTGCCTACAATGAGCAGTTCTTC.